Presented here are 14 T cell receptor beta chains from one specimen sequenced in a study of T-cell memory formation after mild COVID-19. TCRdb independently ran MiXCR on the 5' RACE reads; one entry per CDR3 protein. Among around 530,000 distinct CDR3 sequences, less than 25% were seen once, and the ten largest hold roughly 9.1%. The sample consisted of PBMCs or a T cell subset sorted from them (not recorded which). The receptors come from an adult woman who had mild COVID-19 (a few samples of this study predate the infection). Cell type and time point are not known.

The chain uses TRBV2 and TRBJ2-2; D gene ambiguous. The CDR3 sequence is 14 residues long. Germline loops: CDR1 SNHLY, CDR2 FYNNEI. Trimming cost V 4 bases and J 4 bases, with 10 bases left between them. The DNA for the CDR3 is TGTGCCAGCAGTGTTCAGCAGCCCACCGGGGAGCTGTTTTTT. This sequence encodes CASSVQQPTGELFF.

The table lists this clonotype with a few counts. The gene calls are TRBV29-1 and TRBJ2-1; TRBD2 aligns across 7 bases. The germline V gene encodes CDR1 SQVTM and CDR2 ANQGSEA. The length of the CDR3 is 15 residues. The trim removed 5 bases at V and 4 bases at J, leaving 11 bases unmatched. This chain's CDR3 is CSVLGGSPSYNEQFF. The CDR3 DNA is TGCAGCGTTCTCGGCGGGAGCCCCTCGTACAATGAGCAGTTCTTC.

The J gene is TRBJ1-2, the V gene TRBV29-1; 8 positions agree with TRBD1. The CDR3 extends over 14 amino acids. Germline values: CDR1 SQVTM, CDR2 ANQGSEA. Losses at the gene ends were 1 base for V and 4 bases for J; bases not matched to a gene: 5. The CDR3 nucleotides read TGCAGCGTTGAAGCGGCAGGGGGCGGCTATGGCTACACCTTC. This sequence encodes CSVEAAGGGYGYTF.

This chain connects TRBV7-9 to TRBJ2-1; 12 bases align to TRBD2. CDR3 length: 16 residues. Germline V gene data show CDR1 as SEHNR and CDR2 as FQNEAQ (reference sequence). The J segment lost 6 bases and the V segment lost 5 bases, leaving 8 bases of the junction unmatched. In DNA, the CDR3 is TGTGCCAGCAGCCCAACTAGCGGGAGGTGGGTCAATGAGCAGTTCTTC. Amino acids: CASSPTSGRWVNEQFF.

This clonotype was observed a few times. The V gene is TRBV5-1, the J gene TRBJ1-2, with D tentatively TRBD1 (6 bases). CDR3 size: 15 residues. V was cut by 0 bases and J by 1 base, with 10 bases left in between. The germline V gene has CDR1 SGHRS and CDR2 YFSETQ. CDR3 sequence (DNA): TGCGCCAGCAGCTTGGTGGCAGGGGATAACTATGGCTACACCTTC. This encodes CASSLVAGDNYGYTF.

The rearrangement links TRBV20-1 to TRBJ1-1; D uncertain. CDR1 is DFQATT, CDR2 SNEGSKA, per germline (reference sequence). The germline V and J ends were trimmed by 5 bases and 1 base, with 8 bases remaining between them. The CDR3 is 12 residues long. CDR3 bases: TGCAGTGCTGGAGTTAAGAACACTGAAGCTTTCTTT. It specifies CSAGVKNTEAFF.

CDR3 sequence: CASSRGLAGEGIYEQYF. CDR3 bases: TGTGCCAGCAGCCGCGGACTAGCGGGAGAGGGGATCTACGAGCAGTACTTC. The chain links TRBV7-9 to TRBJ2-7, with 13 bases aligning to TRBD2. The CDR3 spans 17 residues. The V gene end was trimmed by 5 bases and the J gene end by 3 bases; junction bases not matched to a gene: 10. Germline lookup yields CDR1 SEHNR and CDR2 FQNEAQ (reference sequence).

In this sample, this clonotype turned up a few times. The chain is built from TRBV12-3 or TRBV12-4 and TRBJ1-2; D ambiguous. CDR3 length equals 12 residues. V gave up 6 bases and J gave up 2 bases, with 7 bases separating them. CDR3 in amino acids: CASRVTNYGYTF. The CDR3 DNA reads as TGTGCCAGCAGGGTCACGAACTATGGCTACACCTTC.

This clonotype occurred a few times. J is TRBJ2-2 and V is TRBV15; D is tentatively TRBD1 or TRBD2 (5 bases each). Germline V gene sequence: CDR1 LNHNV, CDR2 YYDKDF (reference sequence). V lost 5 bases, J lost 6 bases, and 13 bases lay in between. CDR3 length: 14 residues. The CDR3 sequence is CATSVQGSAGELFF. The DNA for the CDR3 is TGTGCCACCAGCGTGCAGGGTAGCGCCGGGGAGCTGTTTTTT. Looking up the rest from reference TRBV15 and TRBJ2-2 gives the full variable domain: DAMVIQNPRYQVTQFGKPVTLSCSQTLNHNVMYWYQQKSSQAPKLLFHYYDKDFNNEADTPDNFQSRRPNTSFCFLDIRSPGLGDTAMYLCATSVQGSAGELFFGEGSRLTVL.

The gene calls are TRBV19 and TRBJ2-1; weak D call: TRBD2 (6 bases). The germline V and J ends were trimmed by 2 bases and 12 bases, with 11 bases remaining between them. Per the germline V gene, CDR1 is LNHDA and CDR2 is SQIVND (reference sequence). The CDR3 is 12 residues long. DNA of the CDR3: TGTGCCAGTAGTATACCCAGGCGGGGGCAGTTCTTC. Translating gives CASSIPRRGQFF.

This clonotype appeared many times. This sequence joins TRBV5-1 and TRBJ2-5, with D possibly TRBD2 on 6 matching bases. The germline gives CDR1 SGHRS, CDR2 YFSETQ. V lost 4 bases and J lost 1, with 8 bases in between. There are 13 residues in the CDR3. The CDR3 region has the DNA TGCGCCAGCAGCGCGGGGACCCAAGAGACCCAGTACTTC. Its translation is CASSAGTQETQYF. Looking up the rest from reference TRBV5-1 and TRBJ2-5 gives the full variable domain: KAGVTQTPRYLIKTRGQQVTLSCSPISGHRSVSWYQQTPGQGLQFLFEYFSETQRNKGNFPGRFSGRQFSNSRSEMNVSTLELGDSALYLCASSAGTQETQYFGPGTRLLVL.

The chain has TRBV5-5 and TRBJ2-1; D possibly uses TRBD1 or TRBD2 (5 bases each). Germline V CDR1 and CDR2: SGHKS, YYEKEE (reference sequence). The CDR3 spans 16 residues. V was pared by 4 bases and J by 2 bases, with 16 bases between. The chain's CDR3 is CASSGTTGTPYNEQFF. The CDR3 DNA reads as TGTGCCAGCAGCGGTACAACCGGGACCCCCTACAATGAGCAGTTCTTC.

This rearrangement joins TRBV5-4 to TRBJ2-5, with D unclear. This CDR3 contains 13 residues. V lost 4 bases, J lost 5 bases, and 12 bases lay in between. CDR1 is SGHNT, CDR2 YYREEE, per germline (reference sequence). For the CDR3, the DNA is TGTGCCAGCAGCGGACCCAGGTCGGAGACCCAGTACTTC. This sequence encodes CASSGPRSETQYF.

In this sample, this clonotype turned up a few times. The chain has TRBV3-1 and TRBJ1-5; D uncertain. Deletions cut 0 bases from V and 5 bases from J, with 11 bases between. CDR1 LGHDT and CDR2 YNNKEL come from the germline V gene (reference sequence). This CDR3 spans 15 amino acids. The CDR3 region has the DNA TGTGCCAGCAGCCAAGAAGGGTTTCGCGATCAGCCCCAGCATTTT. Translating it yields CASSQEGFRDQPQHF.